These 9 T cell receptor beta chains were all obtained from the same sample, sequenced in a study of cytomegalovirus exposure and HLA in healthy donors. PCR primers comprised 60 Vbeta and 13 Jbeta primers. The method was immunoSEQ multiplex PCR; TCRdb's version includes in-frame clones alone and lacks a portion of them. The sample lists 150,000 to 200,000 clones; 80% were seen once. The specimen was PBMCs. The receptors here all came from a man between 18 and 29 years old in good health and CMV-seropositive.

The chain uses TRBV2 and TRBJ1-4; TRBD1 matches 7 bases. Germline V CDR1 and CDR2: SNHLY, FYNNEI. J was trimmed by 5 bases and V by 5 bases; bases with no gene match: 5. CDR3 size: 14 residues. CDR3 DNA: TGTGCCAGCAGTCCCAGGGGGGACAATGAAAAACTGTTTTTT. Protein: CASSPRGDNEKLFF.

The V call is TRBV19, the J call TRBJ1-3; 9 positions match TRBD1. Germline assignment: CDR1 LNHDA and CDR2 SQIVND (reference sequence). The length of the CDR3 is 15 residues. Germline trimming cut 7 bases from V and 2 bases from J; bases unmatched to any gene: 6. The CDR3 nucleotides are TGTGCCAGTACCGCGGGACAGGGAGCTGGAAACACCATATATTTT. Protein sequence: CASTAGQGAGNTIYF.

This clone showed up just a few times. V gene TRBV30 combines with J gene TRBJ1-1, with TRBD1 matching over 8 bases. The CDR3 extends over 15 amino acids. CDR1 and CDR2 (germline): GTSNPN, SVGIG (reference sequence). J was trimmed by 5 bases and V by 3 bases; bases with no gene match: 11. The CDR3 sequence: CAWRRVGQGATEAFF. In DNA form, the CDR3 reads TGTGCCTGGAGAAGGGTTGGTCAGGGGGCAACTGAAGCTTTCTTT.

On this clone itself: Relative to the germline gene, one junction end is altered; a read error may explain this. The chain is built from TRBV15 and TRBJ2-5, with 8 nucleotides matching TRBD2. There are 14 residues in the CDR3. CDR1 is LNHNV and CDR2 is YYDKDF in the germline V gene (reference sequence). Here the CDR3 DNA reads TGTGCCGCCAGGCGGGACGGGGGGGTCGAGACCCAGTACTTC. Translation: CAARRDGGVETQYF.

This chain uses TRBV7-9 with TRBJ1-4, with D possibly being TRBD1 (6 bases). The CDR3 spans 16 residues. Germline V gene lookup returns CDR1 SEHNR and CDR2 FQNEAQ (reference sequence). V lost 4 bases to trimming and J lost 0 bases, with 12 bases between them. The CDR3 is CASSWGTLATNEKLFF. The CDR3 DNA is TGTGCCAGCAGCTGGGGGACACTGGCAACTAATGAAAAACTGTTTTTT.

This clone has more than one count but fewer than ten. The chain links TRBV4-2 to TRBJ2-2; the D gene is possibly TRBD2 (5 bases). V was pared by 5 bases and J by 0 bases, with 10 bases between. The germline gives CDR1 LGHNA, CDR2 YNFKEQ. The CDR3 length is 15 residues. CDR3 protein: CASSSDSANTGELFF. The CDR3 DNA reads as TGTGCCAGCAGCTCGGACTCAGCGAACACCGGGGAGCTGTTTTTT.

This chain links TRBV28 with TRBJ2-1; a weak D match, TRBD2 (5 bases). This CDR3 has 15 residues. Trimming removed 5 bases at V and 8 bases at J, with 19 bases between. The germline CDR1 and CDR2 sequences are MDHEN and SYDVKM. CDR3 region: CASSPFGPGGHEQFF. Written as DNA, the CDR3 is TGTGCCAGCAGTCCCTTCGGACCTGGAGGTCATGAGCAGTTCTTC.

The chain links TRBV28 to TRBJ2-7; the match to TRBD1 covers 8 bases. Germline V gives CDR1 MDHEN, CDR2 SYDVKM. The CDR3 loop spans 16 amino acids. Trimming cost V 7 bases and J 4 bases; bases outside gene matches: 15. The CDR3 coding sequence is TGTGCCAGCATCGCCCTGGCAACAGGGGGTTTGTACGAGCAGTACTTC. Translating gives CASIALATGGLYEQYF.

This sequence joins TRBV7-9 and TRBJ2-1; D uncertain. The V gene lost 5 bases and the J gene lost 4 bases, with 12 bases spanning the gap. Germline loops: CDR1 SEHNR, CDR2 FQNEAQ (reference sequence). This CDR3 is built from 14 residues. The CDR3: CASSPTQKYNEQFF. In DNA, the CDR3 is TGTGCCAGCAGCCCCACTCAAAAATACAATGAGCAGTTCTTC.